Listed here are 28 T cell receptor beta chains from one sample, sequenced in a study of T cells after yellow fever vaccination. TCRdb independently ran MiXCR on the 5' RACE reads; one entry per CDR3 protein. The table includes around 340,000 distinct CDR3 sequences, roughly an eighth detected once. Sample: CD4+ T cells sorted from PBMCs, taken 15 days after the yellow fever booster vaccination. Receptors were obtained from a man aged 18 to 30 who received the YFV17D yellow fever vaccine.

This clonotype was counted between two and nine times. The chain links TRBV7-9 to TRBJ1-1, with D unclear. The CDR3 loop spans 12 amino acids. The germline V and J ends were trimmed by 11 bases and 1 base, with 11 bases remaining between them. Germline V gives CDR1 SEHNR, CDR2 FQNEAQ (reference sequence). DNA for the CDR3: TGTGCCGGGGTTCAGGAGAACACTGAAGCTTTCTTT. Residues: CAGVQENTEAFF.

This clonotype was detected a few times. CDR3 region: CASSQQTSSFDEQFF. The CDR3 DNA is TGCGCCAGCAGCCAGCAGACTAGCTCCTTCGATGAGCAGTTCTTC. The rearrangement uses TRBV4-3 and TRBJ2-1; 7 bases line up with TRBD2. Germline CDR1 and CDR2: LGHNA and YSLEER. Trimming removed 3 bases from V and 8 bases from J; junction bases left unmatched: 10. CDR3 size: 15 residues.

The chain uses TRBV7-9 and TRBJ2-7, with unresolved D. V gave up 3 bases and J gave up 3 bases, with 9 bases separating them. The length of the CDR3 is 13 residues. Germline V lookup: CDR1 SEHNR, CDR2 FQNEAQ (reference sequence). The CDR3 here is CASSLDALYEQYV. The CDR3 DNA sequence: TGTGCCAGCAGCTTGGACGCCCTCTACGAGCAGTACGTC.

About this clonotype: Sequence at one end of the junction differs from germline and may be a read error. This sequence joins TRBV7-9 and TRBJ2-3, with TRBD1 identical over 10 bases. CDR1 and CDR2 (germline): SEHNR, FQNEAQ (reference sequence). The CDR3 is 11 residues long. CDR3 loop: CASSLRQGAVF. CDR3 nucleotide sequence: TGTGCCAGCAGCTTAAGACAGGGGGCCGTTTTT.

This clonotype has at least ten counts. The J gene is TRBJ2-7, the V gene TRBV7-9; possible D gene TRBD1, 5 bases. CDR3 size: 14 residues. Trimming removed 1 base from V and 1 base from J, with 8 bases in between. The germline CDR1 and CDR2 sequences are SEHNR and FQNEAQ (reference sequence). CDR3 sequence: CASSLGRTSYEQYF. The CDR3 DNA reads TGTGCCAGCAGCTTAGGACGGACATCCTACGAGCAGTACTTC.

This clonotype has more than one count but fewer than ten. The CDR3 region has the DNA TGTGCCAGCAGTAGAACAGGGGAGGGAGAGCAGTTCTTC. It is translated as CASSRTGEGEQFF. The chain combines TRBV6-6 with TRBJ2-1; D is perhaps TRBD1 or TRBD2 (7 bases each). Between the trimmed V and J ends, which lost 5 bases and 10 bases, there was a span of 15 bases. Looked up from germline, CDR1 is MNHNY and CDR2 is SVGAGI (reference sequence). This CDR3 has 13 amino acids.

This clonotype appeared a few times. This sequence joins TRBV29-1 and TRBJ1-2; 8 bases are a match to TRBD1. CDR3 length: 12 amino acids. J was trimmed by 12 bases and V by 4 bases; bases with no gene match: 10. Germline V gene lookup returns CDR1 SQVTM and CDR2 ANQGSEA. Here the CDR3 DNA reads TGCAGCGTTGCGAAAGACAGGGGTGCGAACACCTTC. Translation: CSVAKDRGANTF. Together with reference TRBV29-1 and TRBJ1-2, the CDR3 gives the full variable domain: SAVISQKPSRDICQRGTSLTIQCQVDSQVTMMFWYRQQPGQSLTLIATANQGSEATYESGFVIDKFPISRPNLTFSTLTVSNMSPEDSSIYLCSVAKDRGANTFGSGTRLTVV.

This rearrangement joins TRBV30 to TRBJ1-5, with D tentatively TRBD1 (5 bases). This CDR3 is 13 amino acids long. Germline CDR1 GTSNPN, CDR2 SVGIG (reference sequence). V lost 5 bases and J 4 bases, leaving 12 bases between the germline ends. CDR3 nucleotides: TGTGCCTGGGGAGCGGGGGATAATCAGCCCCAGCATTTT. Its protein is CAWGAGDNQPQHF. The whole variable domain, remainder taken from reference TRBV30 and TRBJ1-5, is SQTIHQWPATLVQPVGSPLSLECTVEGTSNPNLYWYRQAAGRGLQLLFYSVGIGQISSEVPQNLSASRPQDRQFILSSKKLLLSDSGFYLCAWGAGDNQPQHFGDGTRLSIL.

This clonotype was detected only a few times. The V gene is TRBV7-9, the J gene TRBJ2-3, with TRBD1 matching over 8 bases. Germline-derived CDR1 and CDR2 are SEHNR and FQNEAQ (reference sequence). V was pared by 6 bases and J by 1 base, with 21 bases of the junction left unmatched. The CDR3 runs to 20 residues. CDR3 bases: TGTGCCAGCAGACTGGGCCAACCGGACAGGGCCCGCAGCGGCACAGATACGCAGTATTTT. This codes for CASRLGQPDRARSGTDTQYF.

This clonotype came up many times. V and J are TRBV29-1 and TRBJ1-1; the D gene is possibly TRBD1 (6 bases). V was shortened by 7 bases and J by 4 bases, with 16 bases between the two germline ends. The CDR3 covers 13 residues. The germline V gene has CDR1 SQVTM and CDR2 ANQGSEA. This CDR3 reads CSAHPGGRTEAFF. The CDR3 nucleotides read TGCAGCGCCCATCCGGGGGGGCGCACTGAAGCTTTCTTT.

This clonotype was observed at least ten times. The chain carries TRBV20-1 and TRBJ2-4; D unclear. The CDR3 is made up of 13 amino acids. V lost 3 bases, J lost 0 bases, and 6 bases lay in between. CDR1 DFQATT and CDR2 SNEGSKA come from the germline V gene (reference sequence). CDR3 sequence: CSASDLAKNIQYF. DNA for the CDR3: TGCAGTGCTAGTGACCTAGCCAAAAACATTCAGTACTTC.

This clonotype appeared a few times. The CDR3 DNA follows: TGTGCCAGCAGGGCACCAGGGGGTGGTCAGCCCCAGCATTTT. Its translation is CASRAPGGGQPQHF. The chain uses TRBV25-1 and TRBJ1-5; 7 bases are a match to TRBD1. Germline V gene sequence: CDR1 MGHDK, CDR2 SYGVNS. The CDR3 contains 14 residues. The junction had 8 bases not matched to a gene; V was cut back by 6 bases and J by 6 bases.

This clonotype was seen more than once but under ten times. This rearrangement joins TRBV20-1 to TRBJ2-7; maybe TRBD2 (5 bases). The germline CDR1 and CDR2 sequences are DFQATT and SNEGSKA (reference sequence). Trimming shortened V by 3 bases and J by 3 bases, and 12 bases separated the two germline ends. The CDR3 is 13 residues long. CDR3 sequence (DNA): TGCAGTGCTAGTGACGGACTGGTCTACGAGCAGTACGTC. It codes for CSASDGLVYEQYV.

The CDR3 bases are TGTGCCAGCAGCTTAGCAGGGGCGTTGAGTGGCTACACCTTC. Amino acid sequence: CASSLAGALSGYTF. The chain is built from TRBV7-2 and TRBJ1-2; D possibly corresponds to TRBD1 (5 bases). The germline CDR1 and CDR2 sequences are SGHTA and FQGNSA. The CDR3 length is 14 residues. The V and J ends lost 0 bases and 7 bases respectively, with 12 bases between them.

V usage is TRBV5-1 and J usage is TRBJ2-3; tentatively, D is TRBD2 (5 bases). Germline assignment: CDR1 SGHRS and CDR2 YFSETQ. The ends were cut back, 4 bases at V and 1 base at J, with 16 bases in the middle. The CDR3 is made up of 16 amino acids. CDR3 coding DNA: TGCGCCAGCAGCCCAGAGGCGGGTTTCGGCACAGATACGCAGTATTTT. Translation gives CASSPEAGFGTDTQYF.

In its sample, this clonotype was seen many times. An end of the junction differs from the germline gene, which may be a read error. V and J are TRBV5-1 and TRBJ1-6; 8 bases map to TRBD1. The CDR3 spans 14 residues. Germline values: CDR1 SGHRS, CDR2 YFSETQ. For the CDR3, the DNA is TGTGCCAGCAGCCCCGGACAGGGTAATTCACCCCTCCACTTT. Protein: CASSPGQGNSPLHF. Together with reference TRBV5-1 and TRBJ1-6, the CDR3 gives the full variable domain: KAGVTQTPRYLIKTRGQQVTLSCSPISGHRSVSWYQQTPGQGLQFLFEYFSETQRNKGNFPGRFSGRQFSNSRSEMNVSTLELGDSALYLCASSPGQGNSPLHFGNGTRLTVT.

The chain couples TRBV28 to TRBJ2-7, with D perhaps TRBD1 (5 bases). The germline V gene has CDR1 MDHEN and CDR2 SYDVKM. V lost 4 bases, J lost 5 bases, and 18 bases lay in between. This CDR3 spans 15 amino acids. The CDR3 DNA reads TGTGCCAGCAGTTCCGAAGGGATTAGGGGTGACGAGCAGTACTTC. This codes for CASSSEGIRGDEQYF.

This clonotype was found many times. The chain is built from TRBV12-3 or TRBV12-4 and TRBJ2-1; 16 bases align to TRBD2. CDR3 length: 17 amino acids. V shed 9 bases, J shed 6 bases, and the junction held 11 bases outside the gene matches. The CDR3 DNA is TGTGCCAGTCTGCCGGGACTAGCGGGGGGGGTAGGCAATGAGCAGTTCTTC. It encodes CASLPGLAGGVGNEQFF.

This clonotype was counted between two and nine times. Written as DNA, the CDR3 is TGCGCCAGCAGCTTGCTGGGACAGGGGGGCGCAGATACGCAGTATTTT. This gives the protein CASSLLGQGGADTQYF. The chain couples TRBV5-1 to TRBJ2-3, with 11 bases matching TRBD1. Germline CDR1 is SGHRS and CDR2 is YFSETQ. The CDR3 length is 16 residues. V gave up 1 base and J gave up 4 bases; unmatched junction bases: 5.

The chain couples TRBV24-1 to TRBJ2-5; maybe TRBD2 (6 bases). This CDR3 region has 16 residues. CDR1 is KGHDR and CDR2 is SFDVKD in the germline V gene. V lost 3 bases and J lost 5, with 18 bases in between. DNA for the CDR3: TGTGCCACCAGTGATCTGGGCGTGGAGGGGCACGAGACCCAGTACTTC. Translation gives CATSDLGVEGHETQYF.

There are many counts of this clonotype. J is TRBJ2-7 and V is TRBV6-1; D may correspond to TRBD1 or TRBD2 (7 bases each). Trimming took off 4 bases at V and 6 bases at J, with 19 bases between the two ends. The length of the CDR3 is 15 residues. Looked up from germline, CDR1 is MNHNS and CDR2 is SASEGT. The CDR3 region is CASSAWDSGGGEQYV. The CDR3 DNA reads TGTGCCAGCAGTGCCTGGGACAGTGGGGGGGGCGAGCAGTACGTC.

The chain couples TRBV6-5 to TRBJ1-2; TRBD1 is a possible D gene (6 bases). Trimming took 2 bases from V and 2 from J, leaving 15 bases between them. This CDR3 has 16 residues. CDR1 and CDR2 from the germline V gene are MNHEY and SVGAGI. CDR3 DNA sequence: TGTGCCAGCAGTTACGAATTGAGGGGGTCCAACTATGGCTACACCTTC. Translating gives CASSYELRGSNYGYTF.

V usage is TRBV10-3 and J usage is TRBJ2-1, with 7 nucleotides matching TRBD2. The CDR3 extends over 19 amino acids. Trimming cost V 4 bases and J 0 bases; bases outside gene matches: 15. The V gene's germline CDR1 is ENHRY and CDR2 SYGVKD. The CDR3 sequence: CAISASLFPGGTSYNEQFF. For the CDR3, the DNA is TGTGCCATCAGTGCGTCGCTTTTTCCCGGGGGGACCTCCTACAATGAGCAGTTCTTC.

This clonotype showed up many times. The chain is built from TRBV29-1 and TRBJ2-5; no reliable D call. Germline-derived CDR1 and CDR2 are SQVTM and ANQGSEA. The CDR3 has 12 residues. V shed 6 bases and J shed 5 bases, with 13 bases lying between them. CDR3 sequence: CSVCPDWETQYF. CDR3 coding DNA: TGCAGCGTCTGCCCAGACTGGGAGACCCAGTACTTC.

CDR3 in amino acids: CASSPRGRSEAFF. CDR3 DNA: TGTGCCAGCTCACCACGGGGGAGGTCTGAAGCTTTCTTT. V usage is TRBV18 and J usage is TRBJ1-1; D possibly corresponds to TRBD1 (5 bases). CDR3 length: 13 amino acids. V was pared by 1 base and J by 6 bases, with 9 bases between. From germline, CDR1 is KGHSH and CDR2 LQKENI. Full variable domain (rest looked up from reference TRBV18 and TRBJ1-1): NAGVMQNPRHLVRRRGQEARLRCSPMKGHSHVYWYRQLPEEGLKFMVYLQKENIIDESGMPKERFSAEFPKEGPSILRIQQVVRGDSAAYFCASSPRGRSEAFFGQGTRLTVV.

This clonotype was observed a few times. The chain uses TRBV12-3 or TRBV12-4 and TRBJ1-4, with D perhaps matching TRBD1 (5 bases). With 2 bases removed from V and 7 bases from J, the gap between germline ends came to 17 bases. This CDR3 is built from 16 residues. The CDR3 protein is CASSLRGPQLGEKLFF. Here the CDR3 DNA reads TGTGCCAGCAGTTTAAGGGGCCCCCAGCTGGGTGAAAAACTGTTTTTT.

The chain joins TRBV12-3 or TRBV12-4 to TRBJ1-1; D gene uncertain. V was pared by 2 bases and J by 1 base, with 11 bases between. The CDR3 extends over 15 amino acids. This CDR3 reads CASSLMGLTNTEAFF. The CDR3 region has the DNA TGTGCCAGCAGTTTAATGGGTTTGACGAACACTGAAGCTTTCTTT.

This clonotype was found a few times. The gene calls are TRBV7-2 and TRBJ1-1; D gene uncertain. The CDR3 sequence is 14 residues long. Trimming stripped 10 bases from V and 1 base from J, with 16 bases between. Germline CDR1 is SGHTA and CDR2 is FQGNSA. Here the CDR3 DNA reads TGTGCCACCTCCCCCCGGGCCCCGAACACTGAAGCTTTCTTT. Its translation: CATSPRAPNTEAFF.